This T cell receptor (beta chain) was captured in a study of OX40 agonist ivuxolimab in advanced cancers. The overall study: Participants averaged approximately 65 years of age (range roughly 23 to 90) and were about 85% male. Participants could have had prior anti-PD-1, anti-PD-L1 or anti-CTLA-4 therapy, and approximately 40% had some.

Clones were read by immunoSEQ multiplex PCR, and TCRdb kept only the in-frame ones, dropping some. The sample lists tens of thousands of clones; 85% to 90% were seen once. This sample comprised CD4+ or CD8+ T cells sorted from blood, obtained in a trial of the OX40 agonist ivuxolimab. The receptor comes from an adult with an advanced solid tumor such as melanoma, head and neck, liver or kidney cancer.

The CDR3 loop reads CASSSGLSYEQYF. CDR3 bases: TGTGCCAGCAGCTCTGGACTATCCTACGAGCAGTACTTC. The rearrangement joins TRBV21-1 to TRBJ2-7; the tabulated D call, TRBD2, remains unverified against the DNA. TRBV21-1 counts as a pseudogene. This CDR3 comprises 13 residues.